This record looks at one TCR beta chain sequence and its context. This receptor's antigen is unknown. Base qualities were left out, and no much larger clone turns up one base away. This entry is derived from a study of shared clonotypes between healthy human individuals (dated by TCRdb to 2020 to 2021). In terms of the full investigation: The cohort included three men and a couple of women between 18 and 49 years of age. For each donor, CD4 naive and CD4 memory were each run on three plates, CD8 naive on two plates, and CD8 memory on one plate. To estimate repertoire size and how much clonotypes are shared between individuals, the study performed deep sequencing of blood TCR repertoires from about five healthy adults. To increase sequencing depth and limit assay-specific biases, TCR repertoire library preparation and sequencing were carried out by different laboratories using diverse techniques. Each donor's leukapheresis produced roughly between about 0.8 and 8.9 billion PBMCs. Study-wide findings and limitations: Naive subsets generally had larger estimated clonotype richness than memory subsets did. Compared with non-shared clonotypes, the clonotypes found in all four sorted-subset donors had higher generation probabilities. Pairwise subsampling indicated that sequencing depth was expected to affect the degree of clonotype sharing among donors. Rarefaction of sorted-subset datasets indicated incomplete sequencing despite the large sequencing depth. Only blood was sampled, and tissue TCR repertoires likely differ from those in blood. The small number of donors limited the genetic and exposure-history diversity represented. About 5% of naive CD4, 3.5% of naive CD8, roughly 2.4% of memory CD4, and around 0.42% of memory CD8 clonotypes were shared across a few donors.

Using the deep immunoSEQ assay, multiplex PCR amplified TCR CDR3 regions from genomic DNA. For each cell subset, the extracted genomic DNA was distributed evenly across all wells of several immunoSEQ 96-well plates, and each plate served as one replicate. For sorted subsets, roughly 200 ng of genomic DNA, equivalent to 25,000 to 35,000 T cell genomes, went into each replicate PCR. The purified libraries were quantified using a Qubit 3.0 fluorometer, sized with a Bioanalyzer 2100, and then quantified again using the KAPA Library Quantification kit. A separate single-read 150-cycle Illumina NextSeq 550 flow cell was used to sequence each immunoSEQ 96-well plate. Under the source paper's analysis protocol: The immunoSEQ output contained only junctional sequences without quality scores, so filtering could not match that applied to full-length reads. Sequences were annotated with PyIR, a Python wrapper for IgBLAST v1.9, using IMGT germline references to assign V/J genes and CDR3. Reads were removed for weak V/J assignments (E-value above 1e-6), missing CDR3, stop codons, out-of-frame junctions, or ambiguous translated residues. V3J clonotypes were defined as sequences sharing an identical inferred V gene, J gene, and CDR3 amino acid sequence. Percentage overlap between repertoires was computed as shared unique clonotypes divided by the size of the smaller repertoire. Repertoire richness was assessed with RTK rarefaction, the Chao1 estimator, and Recon v2.1 estimates of unobserved clonotypes. For all TCRbeta clonotypes obtained by the gDNA method from several donors, generation probabilities were computed with OLGA. Sourced from immuneACCESS, this table was stored by TCRdb with only in-frame sequences that have V and J called. A share of the clones is absent; for the studies checked, an unresolved V gene accounts for under half, and the remainder has no known explanation. V and J calls and clone size are those listed in that table; D and trimming were worked out from the DNA. Within this sample are more than 2 million clones, with about 95% of them counted one time only. The ten top clones hold 1.1% of the sample.

For the CD8 naive samples, CD45RO-negative cells were positively selected for CCR7, yielding a CD45RA+CCR7+ population from which TemRA cells were excluded. The donors were healthy, HIV-negative adults who had no recently reported acute infections or vaccinations. Every donor was a Caucasian adult living in Nashville, Tennessee, USA. Blood was obtained by leukapheresis, after which PBMCs were separated by Ficoll-Histopaque density gradient centrifugation and cryopreserved in liquid nitrogen vapor phase. Purity and quantity of every magnetically sorted T cell population were checked by analytical flow cytometry. Genomic DNA was isolated from each sorted fraction and quantified by UV absorbance on a Nanodrop 2000c. The CDR3 runs 13 residues from the cysteine to the phenylalanine. Here the CDR3 DNA is all that survives: 39 bases in frame from base 1. V is pared back by 8 bases and J by 7 bases, with 15 bases lying between the germline termini. The germline V gene provides CDR1 SGHRS and CDR2 YFSETQ.

The clonotype comes from a man aged 18-30 years in good health. Sequencing used naive CD8+ T cells sorted from blood. The cell subset or site tag for this specimen amounts to: CD45RA+CCR7+. Recombination connected TRBV5-1 to TRBJ2-2; the D region possibly corresponds to TRBD2 (6 bases align). The CDR3 region reads CASREGRIGELFF. The DNA sequence is given as TGCGCCAGTCGAGAGGGGAGGATCGGGGAGCTGTTTTTT.